These T cell receptor beta chains were read from a single sample in a study of molecular identifiers for immune sequencing clone quantification. TCRdb ran MiXCR on the PCR reads and lists one entry per CDR3 protein. The repertoire includes about 640,000 distinct CDR3 sequences, less than 20% of them detected once, and roughly 0.83% sits in the top ten. Sequenced sample: naive CD8+ T cells from blood, with Jurkat cell RNA spiked in. The receptors shown here come from a human donor in good health. Some libraries in this study had Jurkat cell RNA spiked in. The CDR3 runs from the conserved cysteine through the conserved F or W. Fields, in order: D gene, V gene, J gene, clone size, CDR3 protein, CDR3 DNA. The D gene is left open where the match is weak. Clone sizes are given selectively: once, few, many, or a class where the clone is expanded.

d_gene: NA
v_gene: TRBV27
j_gene: TRBJ2-7
abundance: NA
CDR3aa: CASSTLDRPYEQYF
CDR3nt: TGTGCCAGCAGTACACTCGATCGTCCCTACGAGCAGTACTTC

d_gene: TRBD1
v_gene: TRBV28
j_gene: TRBJ1-1
abundance: few
CDR3aa: CASSKSTGWTEAFF
CDR3nt: TGTGCCAGCAGTAAATCGACAGGGTGGACTGAAGCTTTCTTT

d_gene: TRBD2
v_gene: TRBV5-1
j_gene: TRBJ2-5
abundance: many
CDR3aa: CASSSEGLVFSREETQYF
CDR3nt: TGCGCCAGCAGCTCGGAGGGACTAGTTTTTTCCCGGGAAGAGACCCAGTACTTC

d_gene: NA
v_gene: TRBV7-6
j_gene: TRBJ1-6
abundance: NA
CDR3aa: CASSLDVAGPHTSPLHF
CDR3nt: TGTGCCAGCAGCTTAGATGTGGCCGGCCCGCACACTTCACCCCTCCACTTT

d_gene: NA
v_gene: TRBV27
j_gene: TRBJ2-7
abundance: NA
CDR3aa: CASSLFGRQPFSYEQYF
CDR3nt: TGTGCCAGCAGTTTATTCGGTCGACAGCCTTTCTCCTACGAGCAGTACTTC

d_gene: NA
v_gene: TRBV9
j_gene: TRBJ1-4
abundance: NA
CDR3aa: CASSVGATTNEKLFF
CDR3nt: TGTGCCAGCAGCGTGGGGGCCACAACTAATGAAAAACTGTTTTTT

d_gene: NA
v_gene: TRBV12-3/TRBV12-4
j_gene: TRBJ2-5
abundance: many
CDR3aa: CASSFGGSVDETQYF
CDR3nt: TGTGCCAGCAGTTTTGGTGGGTCAGTCGATGAGACCCAGTACTTC

d_gene: NA
v_gene: TRBV4-1
j_gene: TRBJ2-3
abundance: few
CDR3aa: CASSPQGGVPDTQYF
CDR3nt: TGCGCCAGCAGCCCCCAGGGCGGGGTCCCAGATACGCAGTATTTT

d_gene: TRBD1
v_gene: TRBV11-1
j_gene: TRBJ2-3
abundance: NA
CDR3aa: CASSPSGQTTDTQYF
CDR3nt: TGTGCCAGCAGCCCCTCGGGACAGACCACAGATACGCAGTATTTT

d_gene: NA
v_gene: TRBV18
j_gene: TRBJ1-5
abundance: few
CDR3aa: CASSQGHSSNQPQHF
CDR3nt: TGTGCCAGCTCACAGGGACACAGCAGCAATCAGCCCCAGCATTTT

d_gene: NA
v_gene: TRBV7-8
j_gene: TRBJ2-5
abundance: many
CDR3aa: CASSPSGGLGETQYF
CDR3nt: TGTGCCAGCAGCCCCTCGGGGGGCCTAGGAGAGACCCAGTACTTC

d_gene: NA
v_gene: TRBV12-3/TRBV12-4
j_gene: TRBJ2-7
abundance: many
CDR3aa: CASSLAPQGYEQYF
CDR3nt: TGTGCCAGCAGTTTAGCTCCACAGGGATACGAGCAGTACTTC

d_gene: NA
v_gene: TRBV19
j_gene: TRBJ2-7
abundance: few
CDR3aa: CASSRGLDRSYEQYF
CDR3nt: TGTGCCAGTAGTAGGGGGTTAGACCGCTCCTACGAGCAGTACTTC

d_gene: TRBD1
v_gene: TRBV2
j_gene: TRBJ2-1
abundance: NA
CDR3aa: CASSEGRGPFNEQFF
CDR3nt: TGTGCCAGCAGCGAGGGCAGGGGGCCTTTCAATGAGCAGTTCTTC

d_gene: NA
v_gene: TRBV7-9
j_gene: TRBJ1-1
abundance: NA
CDR3aa: CASGLEGSTEAFF
CDR3nt: TGTGCCAGCGGCTTAGAAGGCAGCACTGAAGCTTTCTTT

d_gene: NA
v_gene: TRBV5-6
j_gene: TRBJ2-5
abundance: NA
CDR3aa: CASSFNWRQETQYF
CDR3nt: TGTGCCAGCAGCTTCAATTGGCGGCAAGAGACCCAGTACTTC

d_gene: NA
v_gene: TRBV13
j_gene: TRBJ2-3
abundance: many
CDR3aa: CASSSKGINTDTQYF
CDR3nt: TGTGCCAGCAGCTCCAAGGGGATTAACACAGATACGCAGTATTTT

d_gene: NA
v_gene: TRBV7-9
j_gene: TRBJ2-7
abundance: NA
CDR3aa: CASSPPVTGRNEQYF
CDR3nt: TGTGCCAGCAGCCCCCCCGTGACAGGGAGGAACGAGCAGTACTTC

d_gene: TRBD2
v_gene: TRBV10-3
j_gene: TRBJ2-7
abundance: NA
CDR3aa: CAISESNSGRRGYEQYF
CDR3nt: TGTGCCATCAGTGAGTCGAACAGCGGGAGGAGGGGGTACGAGCAGTACTTC

d_gene: NA
v_gene: TRBV7-3
j_gene: TRBJ2-3
abundance: NA
CDR3aa: CASSTIQDTDTQYF
CDR3nt: TGTGCCAGCAGCACCATTCAAGACACAGATACGCAGTATTTT

d_gene: NA
v_gene: TRBV11-2
j_gene: TRBJ2-1
abundance: NA
CDR3aa: CASSLGTRPNEQFF
CDR3nt: TGTGCCAGCAGCTTAGGTACCCGGCCCAATGAGCAGTTCTTC

d_gene: TRBD1
v_gene: TRBV15
j_gene: TRBJ1-1
abundance: many
CDR3aa: CATSRPGTGLTEAFF
CDR3nt: TGTGCCACCAGCAGACCCGGGACAGGGTTAACTGAAGCTTTCTTT

d_gene: TRBD2
v_gene: TRBV20-1
j_gene: TRBJ2-1
abundance: NA
CDR3aa: CSARSGLVGVPSSYNEQFF
CDR3nt: TGCAGTGCTAGATCTGGACTAGTGGGAGTCCCAAGCTCCTACAATGAGCAGTTCTTC

d_gene: NA
v_gene: TRBV10-2
j_gene: TRBJ2-7
abundance: few
CDR3aa: CASTPVRGAYEQYF
CDR3nt: TGCGCCAGCACCCCGGTGCGGGGAGCCTACGAGCAGTACTTC

d_gene: NA
v_gene: TRBV7-2
j_gene: TRBJ1-5
abundance: many
CDR3aa: CASSFPSGQPQHF
CDR3nt: TGTGCCAGCAGCTTCCCCTCGGGGCAGCCCCAGCATTTT

d_gene: TRBD2
v_gene: TRBV19
j_gene: TRBJ2-7
abundance: many
CDR3aa: CASRFTSGGAYEQYF
CDR3nt: TGTGCCAGTAGATTTACTAGCGGGGGGGCTTACGAGCAGTACTTC

d_gene: NA
v_gene: TRBV6-5
j_gene: TRBJ2-7
abundance: many
CDR3aa: CASSYFRGGTYEQYF
CDR3nt: TGTGCCAGCAGTTACTTTCGCGGCGGGACCTACGAGCAGTACTTC